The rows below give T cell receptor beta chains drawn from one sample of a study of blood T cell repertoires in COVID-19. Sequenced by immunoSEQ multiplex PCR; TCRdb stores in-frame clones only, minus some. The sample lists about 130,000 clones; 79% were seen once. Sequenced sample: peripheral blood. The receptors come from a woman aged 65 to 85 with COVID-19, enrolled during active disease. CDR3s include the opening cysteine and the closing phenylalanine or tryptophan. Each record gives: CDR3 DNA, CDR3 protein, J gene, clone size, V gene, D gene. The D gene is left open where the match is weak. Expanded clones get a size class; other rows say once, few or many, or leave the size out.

CDR3nt: TGTGCCAGCAGGGCACCTACAGGGTCCCTCTCCCTCTCTGGCTACACCTTC
CDR3aa: CASRAPTGSLSLSGYTF
j_gene: TRBJ1-2
abundance: NA
v_gene: TRBV2
d_gene: NA

CDR3nt: TGTGCCAGCAGTAGGGACAGGGGGCGCGAAAATGGCTACACCTTC
CDR3aa: CASSRDRGRENGYTF
j_gene: TRBJ1-2
abundance: NA
v_gene: TRBV7-2
d_gene: TRBD1

CDR3nt: TGTGCCAGCAGAGCCAGGTTCGGCGACGAGCAGTACTTC
CDR3aa: CASRARFGDEQYF
j_gene: TRBJ2-7
abundance: once
v_gene: TRBV14
d_gene: NA

CDR3nt: TGCGCCAGCAGCCAGACCCCGACAGGCCAAGAGACCCAGTACTTC
CDR3aa: CASSQTPTGQETQYF
j_gene: TRBJ2-5
abundance: NA
v_gene: TRBV5-1
d_gene: NA

CDR3nt: TGTGCCAGCAGCTTGGCGCCTAGCGGGGGGCACAATGAGCAGTTCTTC
CDR3aa: CASSLAPSGGHNEQFF
j_gene: TRBJ2-1
abundance: NA
v_gene: TRBV5-6
d_gene: TRBD2

CDR3nt: TGTGCCAGCAGCCCCCAAGGGGCAGACGAGCAGTACTTC
CDR3aa: CASSPQGADEQYF
j_gene: TRBJ2-7
abundance: few
v_gene: TRBV7-2
d_gene: NA

CDR3nt: TGCGCCAGCAGCTTGGACAGGGCTGAGTACGAGCAGTACTTC
CDR3aa: CASSLDRAEYEQYF
j_gene: TRBJ2-7
abundance: NA
v_gene: TRBV5-1
d_gene: NA

CDR3nt: TGTGCCAGCAGCGTAGGTGGCAGTTTGAACACTGAAGCTTTCTTT
CDR3aa: CASSVGGSLNTEAFF
j_gene: TRBJ1-1
abundance: few
v_gene: TRBV9
d_gene: NA

CDR3nt: TGCGCCAGCAGCCCACAGGGAGTCCCCGGGGAGCTGTTTTTT
CDR3aa: CASSPQGVPGELFF
j_gene: TRBJ2-2
abundance: NA
v_gene: TRBV4-1
d_gene: NA

CDR3nt: TGTGCCAGCAGTGCGTTCGGGACAGACACTGAAGCTTTCTTT
CDR3aa: CASSAFGTDTEAFF
j_gene: TRBJ1-1
abundance: NA
v_gene: TRBV2
d_gene: TRBD1

CDR3nt: TGTGCCAGCAGCTTGGGGTGGTCAGGAAGGAACACCATATATTTT
CDR3aa: CASSLGWSGRNTIYF
j_gene: TRBJ1-3
abundance: NA
v_gene: TRBV5-4
d_gene: NA

CDR3nt: TGTGCCAGCAGCCCTGGACAGCCAATGAACACTGAAGCTTTCTTT
CDR3aa: CASSPGQPMNTEAFF
j_gene: TRBJ1-1
abundance: NA
v_gene: TRBV28
d_gene: NA

CDR3nt: TGTGCCAGCAGCCTCGGGCAGGGGCGAGGCTACACCTTC
CDR3aa: CASSLGQGRGYTF
j_gene: TRBJ1-2
abundance: NA
v_gene: TRBV3-1/TRBV3-2
d_gene: NA

CDR3nt: TGTGCCAGCAGCCTCAGGGTGGCCTACGAGCAGTACTTC
CDR3aa: CASSLRVAYEQYF
j_gene: TRBJ2-7
abundance: NA
v_gene: TRBV13
d_gene: NA

CDR3nt: TGTGCCAGCAGCTTGGAGGGCAGGGGGTTGGATGGCTACACCTTC
CDR3aa: CASSLEGRGLDGYTF
j_gene: TRBJ1-2
abundance: once
v_gene: TRBV5-5
d_gene: TRBD1

CDR3nt: TGTGCCAGCAGCTCTACCCGGGACGGGGGACTGTTTTTT
CDR3aa: CASSSTRDGGLFF
j_gene: TRBJ2-2
abundance: many
v_gene: TRBV11-2
d_gene: NA

CDR3nt: TGCGCCAGCACCCCCCGGGGGCGGGGGGCTCCTTCCGGGGAGCTGTTTTTT
CDR3aa: CASTPRGRGAPSGELFF
j_gene: TRBJ2-2
abundance: few
v_gene: TRBV5-1
d_gene: TRBD2

CDR3nt: TGTGTCAGAAGCTCAAACGCCGGGACAGGTCCCTTTTACAGGTATGGCTACACCTTC
CDR3aa: CVRSSNAGTGPFYRYGYTF
j_gene: TRBJ1-2
abundance: NA
v_gene: TRBV7-5
d_gene: NA

CDR3nt: TGTGCCTGGGGACGTCTAGCGGGGGGGCGCGAGCAGTACTTC
CDR3aa: CAWGRLAGGREQYF
j_gene: TRBJ2-7
abundance: NA
v_gene: TRBV30
d_gene: TRBD2

CDR3nt: TGTGCCAGCAGCGTTAGTGGCGGGGGTTACAATGAGCAGTTCTTC
CDR3aa: CASSVSGGGYNEQFF
j_gene: TRBJ2-1
abundance: NA
v_gene: TRBV9
d_gene: TRBD2

CDR3nt: TGTGCCAGTAGCAACCGACAGGGGTACACTGAAGCTTTCTTT
CDR3aa: CASSNRQGYTEAFF
j_gene: TRBJ1-1
abundance: NA
v_gene: TRBV19
d_gene: TRBD1

CDR3nt: TGTGCCTGGAGACGGGGGGATCAGCCCCAGCATTTT
CDR3aa: CAWRRGDQPQHF
j_gene: TRBJ1-5
abundance: NA
v_gene: TRBV30
d_gene: NA

CDR3nt: TGCAGTGGGGGGGCAGTCTCTGGAAACACCATATATTTT
CDR3aa: CSGGAVSGNTIYF
j_gene: TRBJ1-3
abundance: NA
v_gene: TRBV29-1
d_gene: NA

CDR3nt: TGTGCCAGCAGTGAACCAGGGGGCCGAGGCACTGAAGCTTTCTTT
CDR3aa: CASSEPGGRGTEAFF
j_gene: TRBJ1-1
abundance: few
v_gene: TRBV25-1
d_gene: TRBD1

CDR3nt: TGTGCCAGCAGTTACTCGATAGCGGGGGTAACTTTCGAGCAGTACTTC
CDR3aa: CASSYSIAGVTFEQYF
j_gene: TRBJ2-7
abundance: NA
v_gene: TRBV6-5
d_gene: TRBD2

CDR3nt: TGCAGCGCCATGGGGGGGTACGGGGACACTGAAGCTTTCTTT
CDR3aa: CSAMGGYGDTEAFF
j_gene: TRBJ1-1
abundance: NA
v_gene: TRBV29-1
d_gene: NA

CDR3nt: TGTGCCAGCAGCTTCCGGGTGGGGGAGGTAGAGACCCAGTACTTC
CDR3aa: CASSFRVGEVETQYF
j_gene: TRBJ2-5
abundance: NA
v_gene: TRBV6-6
d_gene: NA

CDR3nt: TGTGCCAGCAGCTCGACAGGGTCAAGGACTGAAGCTTTCTTT
CDR3aa: CASSSTGSRTEAFF
j_gene: TRBJ1-1
abundance: many
v_gene: TRBV5-6
d_gene: TRBD1

CDR3nt: TGTGCCAGCAGTGGGGCTGAAGAGACCCAGTACTTC
CDR3aa: CASSGAEETQYF
j_gene: TRBJ2-5
abundance: NA
v_gene: TRBV2
d_gene: NA

CDR3nt: TGTGCCAGCAGTCTCGGGCGGGATAATTCACCCCTCCACTTT
CDR3aa: CASSLGRDNSPLHF
j_gene: TRBJ1-6
abundance: few
v_gene: TRBV2
d_gene: NA

CDR3nt: TGTGCCAGCAGTGAATTCGGGACACCTCACGACGGGGAGACCCAGTACTTC
CDR3aa: CASSEFGTPHDGETQYF
j_gene: TRBJ2-5
abundance: NA
v_gene: TRBV2
d_gene: NA

CDR3nt: TGTGCCACCAGCAGCACAGGGGGGGATGAAAAACTGTTTTTT
CDR3aa: CATSSTGGDEKLFF
j_gene: TRBJ1-4
abundance: NA
v_gene: TRBV15
d_gene: TRBD1

CDR3nt: TGTGCCAGCAGCCCAACTAGCGGGGGGGCATACGAGCAGTACTTC
CDR3aa: CASSPTSGGAYEQYF
j_gene: TRBJ2-7
abundance: few
v_gene: TRBV7-2
d_gene: TRBD2

CDR3nt: TGTGCCAGTAGGGGAGGCTCCTCTGGAAACACCATATATTTT
CDR3aa: CASRGGSSGNTIYF
j_gene: TRBJ1-3
abundance: NA
v_gene: TRBV19
d_gene: NA

CDR3nt: TGTGCCAGGGCGGGTGATTCACCCCTCCACTTT
CDR3aa: CARAGDSPLHF
j_gene: TRBJ1-6
abundance: NA
v_gene: TRBV27
d_gene: NA

CDR3nt: TGCGCCACCAAACAGGGAACAGTGGGGAACACTGAAGCTTTCTTT
CDR3aa: CATKQGTVGNTEAFF
j_gene: TRBJ1-1
abundance: NA
v_gene: TRBV5-1
d_gene: NA

CDR3nt: TGTGCCAGCTCTCTCAAACGTACGGGGGAGACTAACTATGGCTACACCTTC
CDR3aa: CASSLKRTGETNYGYTF
j_gene: TRBJ1-2
abundance: NA
v_gene: TRBV18
d_gene: NA

CDR3nt: TGTGCCAGTAGTATAGACGGGACAGGTGGCTACACCTTC
CDR3aa: CASSIDGTGGYTF
j_gene: TRBJ1-2
abundance: few
v_gene: TRBV19
d_gene: TRBD1

CDR3nt: TGTGCCAGCAGTCTGGGAGGTGGGGCCAACGTCCTGACTTTC
CDR3aa: CASSLGGGANVLTF
j_gene: TRBJ2-6
abundance: NA
v_gene: TRBV2
d_gene: NA

CDR3nt: TGTGCCAGCAGCCCGACAGGCCAAGACTATGGCTACACCTTC
CDR3aa: CASSPTGQDYGYTF
j_gene: TRBJ1-2
abundance: few
v_gene: TRBV6-5
d_gene: NA

CDR3nt: TGTGCCAGCAGTGACAGGGTCAATCAGCCCCAGCATTTT
CDR3aa: CASSDRVNQPQHF
j_gene: TRBJ1-5
abundance: NA
v_gene: TRBV6-2/TRBV6-3
d_gene: TRBD1

CDR3nt: TGTGCCATCAGGGACAGAAACATTCAGTACTTC
CDR3aa: CAIRDRNIQYF
j_gene: TRBJ2-4
abundance: once
v_gene: TRBV10-3
d_gene: NA

CDR3nt: TGTGCCAGCAGACAGGGAGGGAGCTCCTATAATTCACCCCTCCACTTT
CDR3aa: CASRQGGSSYNSPLHF
j_gene: TRBJ1-6
abundance: NA
v_gene: TRBV7-2
d_gene: NA

CDR3nt: TGTGCCAGCAGCGCCGGGACAGGGGGCACCGGGGAGCTGTTTTTT
CDR3aa: CASSAGTGGTGELFF
j_gene: TRBJ2-2
abundance: NA
v_gene: TRBV9
d_gene: TRBD1

CDR3nt: TGTGCCAGCAGCGAGACAGGGTCTTATCAGCCCCAGCATTTT
CDR3aa: CASSETGSYQPQHF
j_gene: TRBJ1-5
abundance: NA
v_gene: TRBV9
d_gene: TRBD1

CDR3nt: TGCGCCAGCAGCGATCCGGGAAAGGACTACAATGAGCAGTTCTTC
CDR3aa: CASSDPGKDYNEQFF
j_gene: TRBJ2-1
abundance: NA
v_gene: TRBV5-1
d_gene: NA

CDR3nt: TGTGCCAGTAGTGTCTCGGACGGGAACGAGCAGTACTTC
CDR3aa: CASSVSDGNEQYF
j_gene: TRBJ2-7
abundance: few
v_gene: TRBV19
d_gene: NA

CDR3nt: TGTGCCAGCAGCCCCGCCCCCGGGGGAGGCACTGAAGCTTTCTTT
CDR3aa: CASSPAPGGGTEAFF
j_gene: TRBJ1-1
abundance: NA
v_gene: TRBV9
d_gene: NA

CDR3nt: TGTGCCAGCAGCTTACGAGCGGGGGGAGTCAGGACCCAGTACTTC
CDR3aa: CASSLRAGGVRTQYF
j_gene: TRBJ2-5
abundance: NA
v_gene: TRBV7-9
d_gene: TRBD2

CDR3nt: TGTGCCAGCAGCGTAGATCAGGGTCGGGGCTACACCTTC
CDR3aa: CASSVDQGRGYTF
j_gene: TRBJ1-2
abundance: NA
v_gene: TRBV9
d_gene: NA

CDR3nt: TGTGCCAGCTCCCTGGGGCCTGGGGCCAACGTCCTGACTTTC
CDR3aa: CASSLGPGANVLTF
j_gene: TRBJ2-6
abundance: NA
v_gene: TRBV13
d_gene: NA

CDR3nt: TGTGCCAGCTCACCAGTAGCCGAGACAGGAGTTGGGTATGGCTACACCTTC
CDR3aa: CASSPVAETGVGYGYTF
j_gene: TRBJ1-2
abundance: NA
v_gene: TRBV18
d_gene: NA

CDR3nt: TGTGCCAGCAGCTCAGACTATCGCGGGACCCAGTACTTC
CDR3aa: CASSSDYRGTQYF
j_gene: TRBJ2-5
abundance: NA
v_gene: TRBV7-2
d_gene: NA

CDR3nt: TGTGCCAGCAGCCCCGTGGGACAGACTGAAGCTTTCTTT
CDR3aa: CASSPVGQTEAFF
j_gene: TRBJ1-1
abundance: NA
v_gene: TRBV5-6
d_gene: TRBD1

CDR3nt: TGTGCCAGCAGCCAAGTCTCAGGGCCGGGCACTGAAGCTTTCTTT
CDR3aa: CASSQVSGPGTEAFF
j_gene: TRBJ1-1
abundance: NA
v_gene: TRBV3-1/TRBV3-2
d_gene: NA

CDR3nt: TGTGCCAGCAGCTTACAGGGTGATCAGCCCCAGCATTTT
CDR3aa: CASSLQGDQPQHF
j_gene: TRBJ1-5
abundance: NA
v_gene: TRBV7-2
d_gene: NA

CDR3nt: TGTGCCAGTAAGGGACTAGCGGGGGTCGCCTACAATGAGCAGTTCTTC
CDR3aa: CASKGLAGVAYNEQFF
j_gene: TRBJ2-1
abundance: NA
v_gene: TRBV19
d_gene: TRBD2